This TCR beta chain was recorded in a study of immune characterization of retroperitoneal liposarcoma. With V trimmed by 5 bases and J by 15 bases, 21 bases remained unmatched. This CDR3 has 16 residues. The germline gives CDR1 MNHNS, CDR2 SASEGT. Each CDR3 protein gets one entry after TCRdb re-called the PCR reads with MiXCR. The profile shows around 8,000 distinct CDR3 sequences, almost 30% of them singletons. J is TRBJ2-1 and V is TRBV6-1; 8 nucleotides align to TRBD1. Specimen: blood. This receptor was taken from a male donor with retroperitoneal liposarcoma. Here the CDR3 DNA reads TGTGCCAGCAGTCCCCTGGGCCAGGGGGCGCGAGAGACCCGGTTCTTC. As protein: CASSPLGQGARETRFF.